Sequencing of this T cell receptor beta chain was carried out in a study of shared clonotypes between healthy human individuals. Germline lookup yields CDR1 SGHVS and CDR2 FNYEAQ. The ends were cut back, 2 bases at V and 1 base at J, with 3 bases in the middle. This CDR3 region has 12 residues. Assay: immunoSEQ multiplex PCR; the TCRdb copy retains only in-frame clones and omits some. This sample has over a million clones; just under 99% occur once, and the top ten carry approximately 0.38%. About this clone: Its antigen remains unknown.

Study-wide results and limits: Only blood was sampled; tissue repertoires likely differ. A limitation of the genetic and exposure-history diversity represented arose from few donors.

Those who donated were healthy HIV-negative adults, with no recent acute infections or vaccinations reported. Into CD45RA+ naive and CD45RA-negative memory subsets, the CD4+ cells were split. The clonotype originates from a man aged 30 to 39 in good health. The chain links TRBV7-6 to TRBJ2-7; no clear D. Sample: naive CD4+ T cells sorted from blood. Subset indicated: CD45RA+ positively selected. CDR3 amino acids: CASSLNSYEQYF. CDR3 in DNA: TGTGCCAGCAGCTTAAATTCCTACGAGCAGTACTTC.